This T cell receptor (beta chain) comes out of a study of T cells after yellow fever vaccination. Study in general: Some fractions had low cell numbers, and these were prepared with SMART-Seq v4 Ultra Low Input.

With V trimmed by 6 bases and J by 2 bases, 5 bases remained unmatched. This CDR3 has 13 amino acids. Germline CDR1 is SQVTM and CDR2 is ANQGSEA. TCRdb passed the 5' RACE reads through MiXCR, listing each CDR3 protein once. The table lists 300,000 or so distinct CDR3 sequences, approximately 12% of them singletons. The rearrangement links TRBV29-1 to TRBJ2-7, with 9 bases that match TRBD2. Sequencing was performed on CD4+ T cells sorted from PBMCs, taken 45 days after the yellow fever booster vaccination. The TCR originated in a man younger than 40 who received the YFV17D yellow fever vaccine. The CDR3 loop reads CSVRLAEPYEQYF. The CDR3 DNA sequence: TGCAGCGTGCGACTAGCGGAGCCCTACGAGCAGTACTTC.